This T cell receptor beta chain stems from a study of shared clonotypes between healthy human individuals. The study's findings and limits: Roughly 5% of naive CD4 clonotypes were shared across a handful of donors. Investigators collected only blood, and repertoires in tissues likely differ.

V lost 0 bases and J 2 bases, leaving 8 bases between the germline ends. The CDR3 spans 14 residues. CDR1 and CDR2 from the germline V gene are MNHEY and SVGAGI. The table came from immunoSEQ multiplex PCR; TCRdb's copy has only in-frame clones and leaves some out. The repertoire holds a few million clones, with approximately 90% as singletons. Of note for this clone: What it binds is not known.

The genes are TRBV6-5 and TRBJ2-7; no clear D. The TCR was taken from a young man in good health. Material: naive CD4+ T cells sorted from blood. Subset of the sample: CD45RA+ positively selected. The CDR3 reads CASSYSEYPYEQYF. DNA for the CDR3: TGTGCCAGCAGTTACTCGGAGTATCCCTACGAGCAGTACTTC.